These 24 T cell receptor beta chains were sequenced from one sample in a study of shared clonotypes between healthy human individuals. Here immunoSEQ multiplex PCR was the method, and the copy in TCRdb shows in-frame clones only, minus some. The sample includes millions of clones, more than 85% seen only once; the top ten take roughly 0.36%. The sequenced sample consisted of naive CD4+ T cells from PBMCs. Sample subset: CD45RA+ positively selected. These receptors all stem from a man younger than 30 in good health. Some clones in this sample may be carry-over from other donors' samples.

The rearrangement links TRBV2 to TRBJ2-7; 10 bases fit TRBD1. Germline V gene lookup returns CDR1 SNHLY and CDR2 FYNNEI. The CDR3 has 13 amino acids. V gave up 4 bases and J gave up 7 bases; unmatched junction bases: 4. CDR3 region: CASSGDRGQEQYF. The CDR3 nucleotides read TGTGCCAGCAGTGGGGACAGGGGCCAGGAGCAGTACTTC. Filled out from reference TRBV2 and TRBJ2-7, the complete variable domain reads EPEVTQTPSHQVTQMGQEVILRCVPISNHLYFYWYRQILGQKVEFLVSFYNNEISEKSEIFDDQFSVERPDGSNFTLKIRSTKLEDSAMYFCASSGDRGQEQYFGPGTRLTVT.

This clone has just a few counts. The chain uses TRBV28 and TRBJ1-2; D ambiguous. Trimming stripped 5 bases from V and 3 bases from J, with 7 bases between. This CDR3 is built from 12 residues. Germline V gives CDR1 MDHEN, CDR2 SYDVKM. Here the CDR3 reads CASSNGDYGYTF. The CDR3 DNA sequence: TGTGCCAGCAGTAACGGGGACTATGGCTACACCTTC.

The rearrangement joins TRBV6-1 to TRBJ2-1; the D is unclear. The V and J ends lost 4 bases and 6 bases respectively, with 1 base between them. CDR1 is MNHNS and CDR2 is SASEGT in the germline V gene. There are 10 residues in the CDR3. CDR3 loop: CASSANEQFF. The CDR3 region has the DNA TGTGCCAGCAGTGCCAATGAGCAGTTCTTC.

Remarks on this clone: Other DNA sequences in this specimen translate into the identical CDR3. The rearrangement links TRBV30 to TRBJ2-7; D may match TRBD1 or TRBD2 (5 bases each). V lost 1 base to trimming and J lost 6 bases, with 7 bases between them. The CDR3 is made up of 11 amino acids. Germline CDR1 reads GTSNPN; CDR2 reads SVGIG (reference sequence). The DNA for the CDR3 is TGTGCCTGGAGTGGAGGGGTCGAGCAGTACTTC. This sequence encodes CAWSGGVEQYF. The whole variable domain, filled in from reference TRBV30 and TRBJ2-7, reads SQTIHQWPATLVQPVGSPLSLECTVEGTSNPNLYWYRQAAGRGLQLLFYSVGIGQISSEVPQNLSASRPQDRQFILSSKKLLLSDSGFYLCAWSGGVEQYFGPGTRLTVT.

The gene calls are TRBV10-3 and TRBJ1-1; D is unresolved. The CDR3 has 14 residues. Trimming removed 6 bases from V and 2 bases from J, with 13 bases in between. Germline assignment: CDR1 ENHRY and CDR2 SYGVKD. CDR3 sequence: CAIRDVSKNTEAFF. The DNA for the CDR3 is TGTGCCATCAGGGATGTCTCGAAAAACACTGAAGCTTTCTTT.

The chain links TRBV2 to TRBJ2-2; TRBD1 might be the D (6 bases). CDR3 length equals 14 residues. The V and J ends lost 7 bases and 1 base respectively, with 10 bases between them. Germline CDR1 reads SNHLY; CDR2 reads FYNNEI. Here the CDR3 DNA reads TGTGCCAGCAACAGGGCGATGAACACCGGGGAGCTGTTTTTT. Encoded protein: CASNRAMNTGELFF.

The CDR3 sequence: CASSRLAGGGIDTQYF. Here the CDR3 DNA reads TGTGCCAGCTCACGCCTAGCGGGAGGAGGGATAGATACGCAGTATTTT. The chain joins TRBV18 to TRBJ2-3, with 11 nucleotides matching TRBD2. V shed 4 bases and J 5 bases; nucleotides not matched to a gene: 8. Per germline, CDR1 KGHSH and CDR2 LQKENI. The CDR3 has 16 residues.

This chain uses TRBV28 with TRBJ2-2; perhaps TRBD1 as D (6 bases). The CDR3 runs 14 residues. V lost 3 bases, J lost 5 bases, and 10 bases lay in between. Germline V CDR1 and CDR2: MDHEN, SYDVKM. The CDR3 DNA is TGTGCCAGCAGTTTCAGGGGCGGGACCGGGGAGCTGTTTTTT. Translation gives CASSFRGGTGELFF.

The J gene is TRBJ1-4, the V gene TRBV28, with 8 bases that match TRBD1. This CDR3 region has 15 residues. Looked up from germline, CDR1 is MDHEN and CDR2 is SYDVKM. The junction had 11 bases not matched to a gene; V was cut back by 4 bases and J by 10 bases. The CDR3 nucleotides are TGTGCCAGCAGTTCACAGGGGGGGCTGAGTGGAAAACTGTTTTTT. This gives the protein CASSSQGGLSGKLFF. Full variable domain (missing parts from reference TRBV28 and TRBJ1-4): DVKVTQSSRYLVKRTGEKVFLECVQDMDHENMFWYRQDPGLGLRLIYFSYDVKMKEKGDIPEGYSVSREKKERFSLILESASTNQTSMYLCASSSQGGLSGKLFFGSGTQLSVL.

V and J are TRBV4-3 and TRBJ1-5; 8 positions match TRBD1. The length of the CDR3 is 17 residues. Trimming removed 3 bases from V and 5 bases from J; junction bases left unmatched: 12. Germline V gene data show CDR1 as LGHNA and CDR2 as YSLEER. The CDR3 coding sequence is TGCGCCAGCAGCCATGATTACCTTCCGGGACAGGATCAGCCCCAGCATTTT. Translated, it gives CASSHDYLPGQDQPQHF.

This clone has only one observation. This rearrangement joins TRBV7-6 to TRBJ2-3; 10 nucleotides align to TRBD2. The germline V gene has CDR1 SGHVS and CDR2 FNYEAQ. Unmatched junction bases numbered 5, after V lost 3 bases and J lost 5 bases. The length of the CDR3 is 15 residues. CDR3 bases: TGTGCCAGCAGCTTCTTAGCGGGAGGAGGAGATACGCAGTATTTT. Residues: CASSFLAGGGDTQYF. Together with reference TRBV7-6 and TRBJ2-3, the CDR3 gives the full variable domain: GAGVSQSPRYKVTKRGQDVALRCDPISGHVSLYWYRQALGQGPEFLTYFNYEAQQDKSGLPNDRFSAERPEGSISTLTIQRTEQRDSAMYRCASSFLAGGGDTQYFGPGTRLTVL.

This chain links TRBV5-4 with TRBJ2-1, with TRBD2 matching 9 bases. V dropped 5 bases and J dropped 2; count of bases not matched to a gene: 8. The CDR3 is 16 amino acids. Germline lookup yields CDR1 SGHNT and CDR2 YYREEE (reference sequence). The CDR3 protein is CASSSIAGVTYNEQFF. CDR3 sequence (DNA): TGTGCCAGCAGTTCGATAGCGGGAGTCACCTACAATGAGCAGTTCTTC.

V usage is TRBV15 and J usage is TRBJ2-5; D unresolved. Trimming removed 2 bases at V and 5 bases at J, with 9 bases between. The CDR3 loop spans 13 amino acids. Germline CDR1 LNHNV, CDR2 YYDKDF (reference sequence). The CDR3 is CATSRSPAETQYF. CDR3 coding DNA: TGTGCCACCAGCAGATCACCGGCGGAGACCCAGTACTTC.

The rearrangement uses TRBV5-1 and TRBJ2-2; possible D gene TRBD1, 6 bases. Deletions cut 0 bases from V and 6 bases from J, with 18 bases between. The CDR3 is 17 residues long. From germline, CDR1 is SGHRS and CDR2 YFSETQ. The CDR3 sequence: CASSLGDRSPGAGELFF. Here the CDR3 DNA reads TGCGCCAGCAGCTTGGGGGACCGCTCCCCAGGGGCCGGGGAGCTGTTTTTT.

The chain has TRBV6-1 and TRBJ1-4; unclear D gene. The CDR3 consists of 13 residues. CDR1 is MNHNS and CDR2 is SASEGT in the germline V gene. Trimming removed 2 bases from V and 16 bases from J, with 17 bases in between. The CDR3 DNA is TGTGCCAGCAGTGAATCGGGCGCAGTCGTTCCGTTTTTT. It encodes CASSESGAVVPFF.

This clone was seen just once. This chain connects TRBV11-3 to TRBJ2-7; D is possibly TRBD1 (6 bases). The CDR3 has 16 residues. V was clipped by 5 bases and J by 6 bases, with 23 bases between them. CDR1 is SGHNT, CDR2 YENEEA, per germline. CDR3 sequence (DNA): TGTGCCAGCAGCCCCGGAGTGGGCCAGGGGTCATCCGAGCAGTACTTC. This encodes CASSPGVGQGSSEQYF.

V and J are TRBV5-1 and TRBJ2-1; a weak D match, TRBD1 (5 bases). The CDR3 spans 15 residues. Between the trimmed V and J ends, which lost 4 bases and 0 bases, there was a span of 11 bases. CDR1 and CDR2 from the germline V gene are SGHRS and YFSETQ. The CDR3 DNA sequence: TGCGCCAGCAGCCCGGACACCCGCTCCTACAATGAGCAGTTCTTC. Translating gives CASSPDTRSYNEQFF.

The chain links TRBV28 to TRBJ2-2; D uncertain. CDR1 is MDHEN and CDR2 is SYDVKM in the germline V gene. V dropped 3 bases and J dropped 3 bases, with 5 bases sitting between them. The CDR3 totals 13 residues. In nucleotides, the CDR3 is TGTGCCAGCAGTTTTGGGTACACCGGGGAGCTGTTTTTT. Its translation: CASSFGYTGELFF.

In its sample, this clone was seen once. The chain is built from TRBV15 and TRBJ1-1; D call uncertain. Germline-derived CDR1 and CDR2 are LNHNV and YYDKDF (reference sequence). Trimming stripped 2 bases from V and 1 base from J, with 8 bases between. The CDR3 spans 14 residues. The CDR3 DNA sequence: TGTGCCACCAGCAGACCAGCACGGAACACTGAAGCTTTCTTT. This translates into CATSRPARNTEAFF.

This clone was seen only a few times. V is TRBV4-1 and J is TRBJ1-5, with D maybe TRBD1 (5 bases). This CDR3 contains 18 residues. Germline assignment: CDR1 MGHRA and CDR2 YSYEKL. With 4 bases removed from V and 0 bases from J, the gap between germline ends came to 19 bases. The CDR3 here is CASSLRGEQPNSNQPQHF. CDR3 nucleotide sequence: TGCGCCAGCAGCCTAAGAGGGGAGCAGCCGAATAGCAATCAGCCCCAGCATTTT.

The DNA for the CDR3 is TGTGCCAGCAGCGTGACTAGCGGTGTGTCCTACAATGAGCAGTTCTTC. It codes for CASSVTSGVSYNEQFF. This chain uses TRBV9 with TRBJ2-1, with 9 positions matching TRBD2. Losses at the gene ends were 2 bases for V and 1 base for J; bases not matched to a gene: 4. Germline V gene lookup returns CDR1 SGDLS and CDR2 YYNGEE. The CDR3 contains 16 residues.

To note about this clone: This CDR3 is also generated by other DNA sequences in the sample. The chain is built from TRBV29-1 and TRBJ1-1; D gene unclear. Trimming took 4 bases from V and 0 from J, leaving 9 bases between them. Germline assignment: CDR1 SQVTM and CDR2 ANQGSEA. This CDR3 region has 13 residues. DNA of the CDR3: TGCAGCGTTGGGCGGGGTCTGAACACTGAAGCTTTCTTT. Translation gives CSVGRGLNTEAFF.

The CDR3 DNA reads as TGTGCCAGCAGCAAGGACAGGGCTCTTGAAAAACTGTTTTTT. Encoded protein: CASSKDRALEKLFF. The chain links TRBV28 to TRBJ1-4; 8 bases match TRBD1. Germline V gene data show CDR1 as MDHEN and CDR2 as SYDVKM. The CDR3 spans 14 residues. V lost 6 bases, J lost 7 bases, and 7 bases stayed unmatched.

This clone was found a few times. The V call is TRBV27, the J call TRBJ1-1; D perhaps matches TRBD1 (5 bases). From germline, CDR1 is MNHEY and CDR2 SMNVEV (reference sequence). The V and J ends lost 2 bases and 0 bases respectively, with 13 bases between them. This CDR3 contains 16 residues. Here the CDR3 DNA reads TGTGCCAGCAGTTTACGGTCGGCAGGGATGAACACTGAAGCTTTCTTT. Translating it yields CASSLRSAGMNTEAFF.